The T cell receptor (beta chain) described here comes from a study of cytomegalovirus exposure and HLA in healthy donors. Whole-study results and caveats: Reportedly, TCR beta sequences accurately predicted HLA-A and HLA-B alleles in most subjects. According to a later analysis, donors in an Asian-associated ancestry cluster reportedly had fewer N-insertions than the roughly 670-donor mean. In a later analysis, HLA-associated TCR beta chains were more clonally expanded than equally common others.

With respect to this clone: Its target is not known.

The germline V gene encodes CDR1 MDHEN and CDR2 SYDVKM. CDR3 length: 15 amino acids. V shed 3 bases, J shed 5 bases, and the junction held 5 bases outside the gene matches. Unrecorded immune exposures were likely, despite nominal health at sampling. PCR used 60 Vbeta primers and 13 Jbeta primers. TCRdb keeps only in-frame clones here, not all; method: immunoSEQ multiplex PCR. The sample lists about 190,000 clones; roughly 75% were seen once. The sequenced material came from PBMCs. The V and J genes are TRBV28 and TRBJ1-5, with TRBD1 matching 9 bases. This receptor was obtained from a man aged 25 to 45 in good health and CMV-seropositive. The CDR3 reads CASSFGDRDYQPQHF. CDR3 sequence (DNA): TGTGCCAGCAGTTTCGGGGACAGGGATTATCAGCCCCAGCATTTT.